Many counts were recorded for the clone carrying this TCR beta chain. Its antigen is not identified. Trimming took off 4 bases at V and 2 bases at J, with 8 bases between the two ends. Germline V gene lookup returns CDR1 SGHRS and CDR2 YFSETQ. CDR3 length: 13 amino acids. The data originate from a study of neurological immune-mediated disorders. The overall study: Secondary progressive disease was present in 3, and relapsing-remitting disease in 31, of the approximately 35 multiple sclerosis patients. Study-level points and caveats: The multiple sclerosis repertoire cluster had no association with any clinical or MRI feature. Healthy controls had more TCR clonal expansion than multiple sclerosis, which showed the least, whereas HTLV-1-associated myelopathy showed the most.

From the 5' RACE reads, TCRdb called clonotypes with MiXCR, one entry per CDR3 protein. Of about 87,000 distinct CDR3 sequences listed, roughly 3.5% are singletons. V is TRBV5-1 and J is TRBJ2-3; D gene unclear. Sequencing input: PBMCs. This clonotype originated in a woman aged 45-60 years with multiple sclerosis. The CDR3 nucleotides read TGCGCCAGCAGCAAATTGTCCACAGATACGCAGTATTTT. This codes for CASSKLSTDTQYF.